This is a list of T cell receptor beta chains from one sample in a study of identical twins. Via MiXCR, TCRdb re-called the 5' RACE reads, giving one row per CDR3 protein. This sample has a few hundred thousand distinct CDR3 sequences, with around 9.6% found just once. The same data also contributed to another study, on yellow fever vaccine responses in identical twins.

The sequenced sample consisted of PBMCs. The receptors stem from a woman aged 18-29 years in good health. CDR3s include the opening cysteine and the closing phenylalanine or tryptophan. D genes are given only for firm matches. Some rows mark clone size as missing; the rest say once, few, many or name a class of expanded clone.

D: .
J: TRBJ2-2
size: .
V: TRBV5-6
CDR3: CASSLANSREVQSTGELFF
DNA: TGTGCCAGCAGCTTGGCCAACTCGAGGGAGGTTCAGAGCACCGGGGAGCTGTTTTTT

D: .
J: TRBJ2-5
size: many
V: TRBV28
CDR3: CASSLWDTQETQYF
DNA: TGTGCCAGCAGTTTATGGGACACACAAGAGACCCAGTACTTC

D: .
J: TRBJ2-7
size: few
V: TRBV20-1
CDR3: CSARDPYQAMSWEQYF
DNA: TGCAGTGCTAGAGATCCTTACCAGGCGATGTCCTGGGAGCAGTACTTC

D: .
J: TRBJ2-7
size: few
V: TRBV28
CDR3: CASRPVRGGGYEQYF
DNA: TGTGCCAGCAGGCCCGTTAGGGGGGGAGGTTACGAGCAGTACTTC

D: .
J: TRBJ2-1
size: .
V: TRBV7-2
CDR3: CASSLETASRTFF
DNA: TGTGCCAGCAGCTTAGAGACCGCCAGTCGTACGTTCTTC

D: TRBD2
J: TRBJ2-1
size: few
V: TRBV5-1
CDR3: CASSRSLGLAGAPSYNEQFF
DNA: TGCGCCAGCAGCCGCAGTCTCGGGCTAGCGGGGGCCCCCTCCTACAATGAGCAGTTCTTC

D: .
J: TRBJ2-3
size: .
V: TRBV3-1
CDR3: CASSSSGAGAEDTQYF
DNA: TGTGCCAGCAGCTCCTCGGGGGCGGGAGCTGAGGATACGCAGTATTTT

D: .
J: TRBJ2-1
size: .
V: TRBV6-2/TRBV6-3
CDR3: CASSFDSSTLYNEQFF
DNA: TGTGCCAGCAGTTTTGATAGTTCCACCCTGTACAATGAGCAGTTCTTC

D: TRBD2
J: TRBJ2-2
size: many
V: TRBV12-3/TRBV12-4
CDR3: CASSSLLAYTGELFF
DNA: TGTGCCAGCAGTTCCCTACTAGCGTACACCGGGGAGCTGTTTTTT

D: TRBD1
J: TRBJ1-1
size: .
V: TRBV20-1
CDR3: CSAKPGQMNTEAFF
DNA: TGCAGTGCTAAGCCGGGACAGATGAACACTGAAGCTTTCTTT

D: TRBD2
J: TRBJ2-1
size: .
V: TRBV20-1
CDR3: CSATGLAGNEQFF
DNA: TGCAGTGCTACAGGACTAGCGGGAAATGAGCAGTTCTTC

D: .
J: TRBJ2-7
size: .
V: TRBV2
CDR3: CASTQQRQTYEQYF
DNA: TGTGCCAGCACCCAACAAAGACAGACCTACGAGCAGTACTTC

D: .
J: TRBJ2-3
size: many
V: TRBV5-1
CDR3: CASSLNPGNTDTQYF
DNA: TGCGCCAGCAGCTTGAACCCGGGAAACACAGATACGCAGTATTTT

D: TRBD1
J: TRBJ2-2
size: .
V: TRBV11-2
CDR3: CASSIRGQGRNTGELFF
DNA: TGTGCCAGCAGCATAAGAGGACAGGGCCGGAACACCGGGGAGCTGTTTTTT

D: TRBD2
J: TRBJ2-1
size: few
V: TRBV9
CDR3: CASSVGSRLAGNEQFF
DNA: TGTGCCAGCAGCGTAGGGTCCCGACTAGCGGGGAATGAGCAGTTCTTC

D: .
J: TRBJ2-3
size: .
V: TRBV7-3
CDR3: CASSSQGFGTDTQYF
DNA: TGTGCCAGCAGCTCTCAGGGTTTTGGCACAGATACGCAGTATTTT

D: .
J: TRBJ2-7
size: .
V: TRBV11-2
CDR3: CASSLNWDSYEQYF
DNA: TGTGCCAGCAGCTTGAATTGGGACTCCTACGAGCAGTACTTC

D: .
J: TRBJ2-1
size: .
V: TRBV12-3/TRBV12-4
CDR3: CASSIQNNEQFF
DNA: TGTGCCAGTTCGATTCAAAACAATGAGCAGTTCTTC

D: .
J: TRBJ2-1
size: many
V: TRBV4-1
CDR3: CASSQDRGSGFNEQFF
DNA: TGCGCCAGCAGCCAAGACAGGGGTTCTGGGTTCAATGAGCAGTTCTTC

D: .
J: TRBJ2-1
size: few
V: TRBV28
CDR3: CASRGRTSYNEQFF
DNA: TGTGCCAGCAGGGGACGAACCTCCTACAATGAGCAGTTCTTC

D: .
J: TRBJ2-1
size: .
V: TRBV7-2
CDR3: CASRPLGGNEQFF
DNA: TGTGCCAGCAGACCGCTCGGGGGCAATGAGCAGTTCTTC

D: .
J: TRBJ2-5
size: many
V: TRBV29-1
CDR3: CSVEGGNKETQYF
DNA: TGCAGCGTTGAAGGTGGCAACAAAGAGACCCAGTACTTC

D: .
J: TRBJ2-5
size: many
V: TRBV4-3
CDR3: CASSQGPAGTTQETQYF
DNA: TGCGCCAGCAGCCAAGGGCCAGCCGGGACAACGCAAGAGACCCAGTACTTC

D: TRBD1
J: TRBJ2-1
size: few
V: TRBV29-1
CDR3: CSVDRDRGSNEQFF
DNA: TGCAGCGTGGATCGGGACAGGGGGAGCAATGAGCAGTTCTTC

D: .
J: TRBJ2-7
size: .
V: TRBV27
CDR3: CASSSAPEDEQYF
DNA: TGTGCCAGCAGTTCCGCCCCTGAGGACGAGCAGTACTTC

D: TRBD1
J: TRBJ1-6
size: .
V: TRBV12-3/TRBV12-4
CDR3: CASSPGTGPNSPLHF
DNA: TGTGCCAGCAGTCCCGGGACAGGGCCCAATTCACCCCTCCACTTT

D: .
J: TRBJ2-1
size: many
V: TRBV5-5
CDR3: CASSQTSSYNEQFF
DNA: TGTGCCAGCAGCCAGACTAGCTCCTACAATGAGCAGTTCTTC

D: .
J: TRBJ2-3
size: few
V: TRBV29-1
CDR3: CSVRDSTDTQYF
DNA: TGCAGCGTTCGCGACTCCACAGATACGCAGTATTTT

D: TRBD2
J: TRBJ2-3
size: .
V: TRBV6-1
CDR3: CASWGGGPVDTQYF
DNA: TGTGCCAGCTGGGGGGGAGGGCCGGTAGATACGCAGTATTTT

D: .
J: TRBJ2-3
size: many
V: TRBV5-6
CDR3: CASSWGTTDTQYF
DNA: TGTGCCAGCAGCTGGGGGACCACAGATACGCAGTATTTT

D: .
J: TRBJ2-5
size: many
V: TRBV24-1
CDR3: CATSLSGVQETQYF
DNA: TGTGCCACCAGCCTCTCCGGCGTTCAAGAGACCCAGTACTTC

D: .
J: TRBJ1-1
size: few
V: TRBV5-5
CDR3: CASSLGWGMNTEAFF
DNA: TGTGCCAGCAGCTTGGGTTGGGGAATGAACACTGAAGCTTTCTTT

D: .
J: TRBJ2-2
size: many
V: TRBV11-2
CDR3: CASSFDRGELFF
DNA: TGTGCCAGCAGCTTTGACAGGGGGGAGCTGTTTTTT

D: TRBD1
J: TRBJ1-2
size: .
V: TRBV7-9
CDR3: CASSLVRDRANYGYTF
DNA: TGTGCCAGCAGCTTAGTCCGGGACAGGGCTAACTATGGCTACACCTTC

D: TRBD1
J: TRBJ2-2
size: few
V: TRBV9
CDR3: CASSPRTGGPGELFF
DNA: TGTGCCAGCAGCCCGCGGACAGGGGGTCCCGGGGAGCTGTTTTTT

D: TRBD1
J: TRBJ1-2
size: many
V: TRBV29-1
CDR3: CSARTGGDGYTF
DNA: TGCAGCGCCCGAACAGGGGGGGATGGCTACACCTTC

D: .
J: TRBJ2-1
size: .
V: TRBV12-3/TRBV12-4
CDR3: CASVSRDTTYNEQFF
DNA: TGTGCCAGCGTATCCCGGGACACGACCTACAATGAGCAGTTCTTC

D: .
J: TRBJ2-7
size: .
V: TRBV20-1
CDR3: CSAKKDPLGVEQYF
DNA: TGCAGTGCTAAAAAGGACCCCCTCGGGGTCGAGCAGTACTTC

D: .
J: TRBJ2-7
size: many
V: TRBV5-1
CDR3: CASSSYAEQYF
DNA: TGCGCCAGCAGCTCATACGCCGAGCAGTACTTC

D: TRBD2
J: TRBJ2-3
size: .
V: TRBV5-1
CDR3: CASSLGPGGTQYF
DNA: TGCGCCAGCAGCTTAGGCCCGGGGGGTACGCAGTATTTT

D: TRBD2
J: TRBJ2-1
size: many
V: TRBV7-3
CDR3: CASSPGGTNNEQFF
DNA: TGTGCCAGCAGCCCCGGCGGGACTAACAATGAGCAGTTCTTC

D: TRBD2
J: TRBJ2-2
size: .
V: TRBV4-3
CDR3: CASSQVTSAGELFF
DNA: TGCGCCAGCAGCCAAGTTACTAGCGCCGGGGAGCTGTTTTTT

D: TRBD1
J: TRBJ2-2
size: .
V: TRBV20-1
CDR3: CSARNDRGNTGELFF
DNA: TGCAGTGCTAGAAATGACAGGGGGAACACCGGGGAGCTGTTTTTT

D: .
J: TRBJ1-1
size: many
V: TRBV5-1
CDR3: CASSLVEGTRNTEAFF
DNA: TGCGCCAGCAGCTTGGTAGAGGGAACCAGGAACACTGAAGCTTTCTTT

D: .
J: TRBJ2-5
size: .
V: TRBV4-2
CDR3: CASSQVGGAETQYF
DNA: TGTGCCAGCAGCCAAGTAGGCGGGGCTGAGACCCAGTACTTC

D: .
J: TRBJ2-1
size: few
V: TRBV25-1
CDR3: CASSEGGPRGLDRTKPVQFF
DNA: TGTGCCAGCAGTGAAGGGGGGCCCCGCGGGTTGGACAGGACGAAGCCGGTCCAGTTCTTC

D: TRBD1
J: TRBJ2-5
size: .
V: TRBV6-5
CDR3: CASSTDRAPQETQYF
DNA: TGTGCCAGCAGTACCGACAGGGCGCCCCAAGAGACCCAGTACTTC

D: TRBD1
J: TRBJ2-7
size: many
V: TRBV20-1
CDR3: CSARDYRGSSYEQYF
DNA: TGCAGTGCTAGAGATTACAGGGGTTCCTCCTACGAGCAGTACTTC

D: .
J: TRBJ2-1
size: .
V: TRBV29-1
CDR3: CSVTRQQNEQFF
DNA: TGCAGCGTGACGCGACAGCAGAATGAGCAGTTCTTC

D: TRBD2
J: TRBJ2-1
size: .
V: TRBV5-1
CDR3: CASSLLSGNMGVEEQFF
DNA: TGCGCCAGCAGCTTGCTGAGCGGGAATATGGGTGTAGAAGAGCAGTTCTTC

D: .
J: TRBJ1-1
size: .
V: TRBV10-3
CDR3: CAISDAVGGNTEAFF
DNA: TGTGCCATCAGTGACGCTGTGGGGGGGAACACTGAAGCTTTCTTT